The sample holds one count of the clone carrying this T cell receptor beta chain. The data were taken from a study of blood T cell repertoires in COVID-19. Study-wide background: There were acute and convalescent COVID-19 samples, and they came from the United States, Italy and Spain.

Original processing notes: The assay estimated nucleated cells by amplifying reference gene primers. Assay used: immunoSEQ multiplex PCR; TCRdb lists only in-frame clones, some missing. The D gene and trimming were derived from the DNA, and the V and J assignments and clone size from that table. The sample yields approximately 400,000 clones, roughly nine tenths seen once. Germline CDR1 reads MNHEY; CDR2 reads SMNVEV (reference sequence). V was pared by 6 bases and J by 0 bases, with 24 bases between. CDR3 length: 19 residues. This clonotype originated in a man aged 40-55 years with acute or convalescent COVID-19. The material sequenced was peripheral blood. This chain uses TRBV27 with TRBJ1-5; D perhaps matches TRBD1 (5 bases). The CDR3 DNA is TGTGCCAGCAGCCCTCTCGGGGGTGTTTACCGCTATAGCAATCAGCCCCAGCATTTT. Its protein is CASSPLGGVYRYSNQPQHF.